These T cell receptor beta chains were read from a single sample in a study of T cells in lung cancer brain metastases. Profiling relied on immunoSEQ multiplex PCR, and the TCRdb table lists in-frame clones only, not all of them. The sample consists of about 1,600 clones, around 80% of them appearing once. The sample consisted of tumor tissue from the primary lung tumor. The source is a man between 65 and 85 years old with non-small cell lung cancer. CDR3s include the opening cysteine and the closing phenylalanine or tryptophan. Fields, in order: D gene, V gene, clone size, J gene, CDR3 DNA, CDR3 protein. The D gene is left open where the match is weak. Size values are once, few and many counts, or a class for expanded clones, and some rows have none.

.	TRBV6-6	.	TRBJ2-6	TGTGCCAGCAGTTCAAGTCCCTCTGGGGCCAACGTCCTGACTTTC	CASSSSPSGANVLTF
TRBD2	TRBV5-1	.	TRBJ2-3	TGCGCCAGCAGCTTGGGGGGGGGTCCGACAGATACGCAGTATTTT	CASSLGGGPTDTQYF
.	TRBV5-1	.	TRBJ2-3	TGCGCCAGCAGCTTGGAGGTAGCGGATACTAGCACAGATACGCAGTATTTT	CASSLEVADTSTDTQYF
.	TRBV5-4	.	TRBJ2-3	TGTGCCAGCAGCCCCCCCGGAGGAGATACGCAGTATTTT	CASSPPGGDTQYF
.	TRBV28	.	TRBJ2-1	TGTGCCAGCAGTTTCAGCGGGCCCTCCTACAATGAGCAGTTCTTC	CASSFSGPSYNEQFF
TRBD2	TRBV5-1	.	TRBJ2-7	TGCGCCAGCAGCTTGGGGACTAGCGGCTACGAGCAGTACTTC	CASSLGTSGYEQYF
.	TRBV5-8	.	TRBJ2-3	TGTGCCAGCAACTCAGGGTACGATGGGGATACGCAGTATTTT	CASNSGYDGDTQYF
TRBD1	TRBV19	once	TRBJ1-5	TGTGCCAGTAGAGAGGGGGACAGGGACCGCAATCAGCCCCAGCATTTT	CASREGDRDRNQPQHF
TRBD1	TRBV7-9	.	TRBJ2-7	TGTGCCAGCAGCCCCCGGACAGGGGAGGATGGCTCCTACGAGCAGTACTTC	CASSPRTGEDGSYEQYF
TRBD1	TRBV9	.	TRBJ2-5	TGTGCCAGCAGCGTACAGTCAGGGGGCGGCGGAGAGACCCAGTACTTC	CASSVQSGGGGETQYF
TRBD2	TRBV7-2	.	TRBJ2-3	TGTGCCAGCAGCCCGGGAGGGACCCCCACAGATACGCAGTATTTT	CASSPGGTPTDTQYF
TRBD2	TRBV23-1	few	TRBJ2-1	TGCGCCAGCAGTCAGTCTGACGCGGGAGGGGGAAATGAGCAGTTCTTC	CASSQSDAGGGNEQFF
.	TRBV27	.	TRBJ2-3	TGTGCCAGCAGTTCTCGACTAGTTGCAGATACGCAGTATTTT	CASSSRLVADTQYF
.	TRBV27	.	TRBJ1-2	TGTGCCAGCAGTTTACGGGAAACGGTAGGAGGCTACACCTTC	CASSLRETVGGYTF
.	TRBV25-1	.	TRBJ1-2	TGTGCCAGCAGTGATCCAGGGGTAGGCTACACCTTC	CASSDPGVGYTF
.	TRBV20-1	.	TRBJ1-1	TGCAGTGCTAGAGATCTACAGAAAGCTTTCTTT	CSARDLQKAFF
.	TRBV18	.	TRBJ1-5	TGTGCCAGCTCACCACGGAGGAACGAACGCAATCAGCCCCAGCATTTT	CASSPRRNERNQPQHF
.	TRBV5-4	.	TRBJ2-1	TGTGCCAGCAGCTTTGGGATTTACAATGAGCAGTTCTTC	CASSFGIYNEQFF
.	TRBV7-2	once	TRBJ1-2	TGTGCCAGCAGCACACAGGGACTTGGCTACACCTTC	CASSTQGLGYTF
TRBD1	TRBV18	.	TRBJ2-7	TGTGCCAGCTCACCGCGCCCACCGGGACAGGGATACGAGCAGTACTTC	CASSPRPPGQGYEQYF
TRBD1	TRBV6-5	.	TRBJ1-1	TGTGCCAGCAGTTACTCCGGGACAGGGAACACTGAAGCTTTCTTT	CASSYSGTGNTEAFF
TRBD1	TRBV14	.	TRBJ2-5	TGTGCCAGCAGCCGCCGAGGGACAGGGGGAGGAGAGACCCAGTACTTC	CASSRRGTGGGETQYF
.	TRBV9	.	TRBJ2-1	TGTGCCAGCAGCGTAGGGGGAAGTGAGGGTAATGAGCAGTTCTTC	CASSVGGSEGNEQFF
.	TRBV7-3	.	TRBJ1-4	TGTGCCAGCAGCCACAGGGAAGGAAAACTGTTTTTT	CASSHREGKLFF
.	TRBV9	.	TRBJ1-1	TGTGCCAGCAGCCCCCGGGGGGGGTTTCACACTGAAGCTTTCTTT	CASSPRGGFHTEAFF
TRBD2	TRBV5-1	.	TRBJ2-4	TGCGCCAGCAGCTTAGCGGGAGGCGGTGGAGACATTCAGTACTTC	CASSLAGGGGDIQYF
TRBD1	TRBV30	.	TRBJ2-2	TGTGCCTGGAGCGGGGACAGAGGTTACGGGGAGCTGTTTTTT	CAWSGDRGYGELFF
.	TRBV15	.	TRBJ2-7	TGTGCCACCAGCAGTGGGCCTTCCCTGGGGTACGAGCAGTACTTC	CATSSGPSLGYEQYF
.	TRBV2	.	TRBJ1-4	TGTGCCAGCAGTGGGGGGTCGGGACGTGAGGAAAAACTGTTTTTT	CASSGGSGREEKLFF
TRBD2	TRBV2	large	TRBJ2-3	TGTGCCAGCATTGGACTAGCGGGAGTGTCTAGCACAGATACGCAGTATTTT	CASIGLAGVSSTDTQYF
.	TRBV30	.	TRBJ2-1	TGTGCCTGGAGAGTCGGTGGGGAGCAGTTCTTC	CAWRVGGEQFF
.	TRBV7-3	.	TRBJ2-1	TGTGCCAGCAGCTTACGGAGGGGTCCCTACAATGAGCAGTTCTTC	CASSLRRGPYNEQFF
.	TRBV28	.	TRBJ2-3	TGTGCCAGCAGTTTCGGGGGATCTAGCACAGATACGCAGTATTTT	CASSFGGSSTDTQYF
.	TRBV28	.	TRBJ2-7	TGTGCCAGCAGACCCTCCGGGACCCACCGGGCGGGGCAGTACTTC	CASRPSGTHRAGQYF
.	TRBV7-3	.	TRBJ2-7	TGTGCCAGCAGCTTAAGCGGGGGCGCGATAGGGTCCTACGAGCAGTACTTC	CASSLSGGAIGSYEQYF
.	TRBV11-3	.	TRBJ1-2	TGTGCCAGCAGCTTGGACAGATCATTTCCAGGGACCTTC	CASSLDRSFPGTF
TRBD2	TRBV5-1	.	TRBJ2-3	TGCGCCAGCAGCTTGGGGGCGGGGGAGTCTCGAACGCAGTATTTT	CASSLGAGESRTQYF
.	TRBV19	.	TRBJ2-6	TGTGCCAGTAGTATATCAGCGGGTGCCTCTGGGGCCAACGTCCTGACTTTC	CASSISAGASGANVLTF
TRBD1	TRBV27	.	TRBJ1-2	TGTGCCAGCAGTCAGGTATTGGGGACAGGGTTGCTTGGCTACACCTTC	CASSQVLGTGLLGYTF
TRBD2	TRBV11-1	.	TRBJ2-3	TGTGCCAGCAGCCGAGGACTAGCGGGAAGGGGAGATACGCAGTATTTT	CASSRGLAGRGDTQYF